This record looks at one TCR beta chain sequence and its context. Its antigen is not known. MiXCR, run by TCRdb on the reads, gives a single entry per CDR3 protein. The sample holds approximately 910,000 distinct CDR3 sequences; under 40% are singletons and the top ten take roughly an eighth. The entry originates in a study of T cell repertoires in cytomegalovirus infection. About the research overall: Indicated by public TCR beta signatures were CMV infection and matching HLA type. Study results and caveats: The study found HLA-C-restricted CMV-specific TCR beta clonotypes dominating the ex vivo response.

The starting material was cultured CD8+ T cells from PBMCs, obtained from culture after CMV antigen stimulation. The clonotype originates from a human donor in good health (CMV status not recorded). Some clones in this sample may be carry-over from other donors' samples.

As DNA, the CDR3 is TGTGCCAGCAGTTATACAGGGTTATGGAATGAGCAGTTCTTC. Translated, it gives CASSYTGLWNEQFF. The rearrangement uses TRBV27 and TRBJ2-1; weak D call: TRBD1 (6 bases). The CDR3 is 14 amino acids. Germline V gene lookup returns CDR1 MNHEY and CDR2 SMNVEV (reference sequence). Trimming removed 4 bases at V and 7 bases at J, with 14 bases between.